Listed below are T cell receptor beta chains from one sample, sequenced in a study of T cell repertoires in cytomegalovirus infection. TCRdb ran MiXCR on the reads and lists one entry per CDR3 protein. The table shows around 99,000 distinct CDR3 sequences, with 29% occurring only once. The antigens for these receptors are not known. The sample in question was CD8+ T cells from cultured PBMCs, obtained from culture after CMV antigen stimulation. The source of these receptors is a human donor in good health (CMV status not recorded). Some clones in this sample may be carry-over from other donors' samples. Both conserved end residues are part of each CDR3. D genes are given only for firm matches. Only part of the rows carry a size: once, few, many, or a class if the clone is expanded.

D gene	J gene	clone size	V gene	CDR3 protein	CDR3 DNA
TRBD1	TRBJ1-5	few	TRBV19	CASTGGSQPQHF	TGTGCCAGTACAGGGGGTAGTCAGCCCCAGCATTTT
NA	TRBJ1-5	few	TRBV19	CASSNRAASNQPQHF	TGTGCCAGTAGTAATAGGGCAGCTAGCAATCAGCCCCAGCATTTT
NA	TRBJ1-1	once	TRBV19	CASSRRTEAFF	TGTGCCAGTAGTCGTCGGACTGAAGCTTTCTTT
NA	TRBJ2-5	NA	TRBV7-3	CASSLRDQETQYF	TGTGCCAGCAGCTTGAGGGACCAAGAGACCCAGTACTTC
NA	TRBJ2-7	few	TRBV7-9	CASSPGPLGSYEQYF	TGTGCCAGCAGCCCGGGGCCACTAGGCTCCTACGAGCAGTACTTC
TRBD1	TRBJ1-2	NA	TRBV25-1	CASSDLDRGTGYTF	TGTGCCAGCAGTGACTTGGACAGGGGGACCGGCTACACCTTC
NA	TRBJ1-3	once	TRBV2	CASRDGTLSSGNTIYF	TGTGCCAGCAGAGATGGGACCCTGAGCTCTGGAAACACCATATATTTT
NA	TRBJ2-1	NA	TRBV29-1	CSVEEWTDNEQFF	TGCAGCGTTGAAGAATGGACAGACAATGAGCAGTTCTTC
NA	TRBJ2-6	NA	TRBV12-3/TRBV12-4	CASRDRWANVLTF	TGTGCCAGCAGAGACAGGTGGGCCAACGTCCTGACTTTC
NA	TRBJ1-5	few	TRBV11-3	CASSSLLGWAYSTEKPQHF	TGTGCCAGCAGCTCCTTGCTAGGATGGGCGTATTCCACGGAGAAGCCCCAGCATTTT
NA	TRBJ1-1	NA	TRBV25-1	CASSDPPGGAKAFF	TGTGCCAGCAGTGATCCCCCCGGGGGGGCGAAAGCTTTCTTT
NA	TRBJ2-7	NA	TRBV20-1	CSAKTVRPYEQYF	TGCAGTGCTAAGACAGTTAGACCCTACGAGCAGTACTTC
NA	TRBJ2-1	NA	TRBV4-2	CASSQRLTGTEYNEQFF	TGTGCCAGCAGCCAAAGGTTGACGGGGACGGAGTACAATGAGCAGTTCTTC
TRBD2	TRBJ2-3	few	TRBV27	CASSSGTSGTDTQYF	TGTGCCAGCAGTTCCGGGACTAGCGGGACAGATACGCAGTATTTT
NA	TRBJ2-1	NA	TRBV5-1	CASSIPGIHNEQFF	TGCGCCAGCAGCATTCCCGGGATACACAATGAGCAGTTCTTC
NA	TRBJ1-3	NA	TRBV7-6	CASSYLSGNTIYF	TGTGCCAGCAGCTACCTGTCGGGAAACACCATATATTTT
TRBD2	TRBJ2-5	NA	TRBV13	CASSPGTSGGLEETQYF	TGTGCCAGCAGCCCCGGGACTAGCGGGGGGCTGGAAGAGACCCAGTACTTC
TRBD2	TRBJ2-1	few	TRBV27	CASSLGGGGAVEQFF	TGTGCCAGCAGCCTTGGGGGCGGGGGGGCCGTTGAGCAGTTCTTC
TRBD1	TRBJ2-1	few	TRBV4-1	CASSQEGQGAYNEQFF	TGCGCCAGCAGCCAAGAGGGACAGGGTGCCTACAATGAGCAGTTCTTC
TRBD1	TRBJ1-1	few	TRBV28	CASSPLDRSEAFF	TGTGCCAGCTCTCCCCTGGACAGGTCTGAAGCTTTCTTT
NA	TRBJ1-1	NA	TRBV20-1	CSASPGLGGSEAFF	TGCAGTGCTAGCCCCGGCCTCGGGGGTAGTGAAGCTTTCTTT
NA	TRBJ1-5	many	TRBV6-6	CASSPTHYSNQPQHF	TGTGCCAGCAGTCCGACGCACTATAGCAATCAGCCCCAGCATTTT
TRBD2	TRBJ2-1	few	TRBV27	CASTSRDYLVNEQFF	TGTGCCAGCACCTCCCGGGACTACCTTGTCAATGAGCAGTTCTTC
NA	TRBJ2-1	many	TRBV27	CASSFSGYNEQFF	TGTGCCAGCAGTTTTTCGGGGTACAATGAGCAGTTCTTC
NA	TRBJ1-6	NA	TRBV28	CASSFLQGTNSPLHF	TGTGCCAGCAGTTTTCTGCAGGGTACTAATTCACCCCTCCACTTT
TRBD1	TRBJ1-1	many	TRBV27	CASSTLYRGRWVAFF	TGTGCCAGCAGTACTCTATACAGGGGGCGGTGGGTAGCTTTCTTT
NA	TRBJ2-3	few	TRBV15	CATSRELGGPQGTQYF	TGTGCCACCAGCAGAGAATTGGGGGGTCCCCAGGGTACGCAGTATTTT
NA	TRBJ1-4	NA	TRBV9	CASSVGGFSVGNEKLFF	TGTGCCAGCAGCGTAGGCGGCTTTAGCGTTGGTAATGAAAAACTGTTTTTT
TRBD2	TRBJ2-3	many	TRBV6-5	CASSYVLAGGSLTDTQYF	TGTGCCAGCAGTTACGTACTAGCGGGGGGCTCCCTCACAGATACGCAGTATTTT
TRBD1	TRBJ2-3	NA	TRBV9	CASSAWTGGGTDTQYF	TGTGCCAGCAGCGCTTGGACAGGGGGCGGGACAGATACGCAGTATTTT
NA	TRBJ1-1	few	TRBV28	CASSLEQAGTEAFF	TGTGCCAGCAGTCTTGAGCAGGCGGGGACTGAAGCTTTCTTT
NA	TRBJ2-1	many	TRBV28	CASISAGPYNEQFF	TGTGCCAGCATCTCTGCGGGGCCCTACAATGAGCAGTTCTTC
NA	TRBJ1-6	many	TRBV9	CASSVATGNSPLHF	TGTGCCAGCAGCGTAGCTACCGGAAATTCACCCCTCCACTTT
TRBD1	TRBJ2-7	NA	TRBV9	CASSKTGTGKYEQYF	TGTGCCAGCAGCAAAACCGGGACAGGGAAATACGAGCAGTACTTC
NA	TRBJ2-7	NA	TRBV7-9	CASSKRQAYEQYF	TGTGCCAGCAGCAAGAGACAGGCCTACGAGCAGTACTTC
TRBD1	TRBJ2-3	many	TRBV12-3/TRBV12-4	CASSFDQGATDTQYF	TGTGCCAGCAGTTTCGATCAGGGGGCTACAGATACGCAGTATTTT
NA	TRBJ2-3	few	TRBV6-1	CASSFDWDTSNTDTQYF	TGTGCCAGCAGTTTCGACTGGGACACTAGTAACACAGATACGCAGTATTTT
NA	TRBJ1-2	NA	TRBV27	CASSPGLTYGYTF	TGTGCCAGCAGCCCCGGACTCACCTATGGCTACACCTTC
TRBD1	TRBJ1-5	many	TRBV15	CATSSTGQGRQPQHF	TGTGCCACCAGCTCTACGGGACAGGGGAGGCAGCCCCAGCATTTT
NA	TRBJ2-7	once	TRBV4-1	CASSQYQEGAYEQYF	TGCGCCAGCAGCCAATATCAAGAGGGTGCCTACGAGCAGTACTTC
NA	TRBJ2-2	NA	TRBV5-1	CASSRTENTGELFF	TGCGCCAGCAGCCGGACTGAGAACACCGGGGAGCTGTTTTTT
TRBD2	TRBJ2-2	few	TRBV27	CASSLLTTGGPVTGELFF	TGTGCCAGCAGTTTATTAACGACGGGGGGGCCGGTCACCGGGGAGCTGTTTTTT
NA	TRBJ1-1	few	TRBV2	CASMESRGNGAFF	TGTGCCAGCATGGAGTCTCGGGGGAACGGAGCTTTCTTT
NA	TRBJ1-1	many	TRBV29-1	CSVGVDLTEAFF	TGCAGCGTCGGCGTTGACCTCACTGAAGCTTTCTTT